The text below deals with one T cell receptor (beta chain). This entry belongs to a study of radiation and T cells in renal cell carcinoma. Stated time point: baseline pretreatment blood. Treatment given: 15 Gy SBRT to primary tumor, nephrectomy 4 weeks later. Generated by immunoSEQ multiplex PCR, the TCRdb table keeps only in-frame clones and is missing some. The repertoire holds 110,000 to 150,000 clones, with roughly 88% as singletons. Sequencing used blood, obtained from a patient whose treatment included radiotherapy and nephrectomy. This clonotype was obtained from a woman aged 45-65 years with renal cell carcinoma.

CDR3 residues: CASSPHSGVTLYEQFF. CDR3 in DNA: TGTGCCAGCAGCCCTCATAGCGGGGTTACGTTGTATGAGCAGTTCTTC. The chain joins TRBV5-8 to TRBJ2-1; 8 nucleotides match TRBD2. With 4 bases clipped from V and 8 bases from J, the junction kept 14 bases outside the gene matches. CDR1 is SGHTS and CDR2 is YDEGEE in the germline V gene. The CDR3 runs to 16 residues.